The entry that follows covers one T cell receptor beta chain sequence. Germline CDR1 and CDR2: MDHEN and SYDVKM. Trimming removed 1 base from V and 5 bases from J; junction bases left unmatched: 4. The CDR3 is made up of 15 amino acids. This sample was taken from a study of blood T cell repertoires in COVID-19. About the study: Some COVID-19 samples were acute and others convalescent; all came from the United States, Italy and Spain.

Clones were sequenced by immunoSEQ multiplex PCR, and TCRdb holds only the in-frame ones, with some missing. The repertoire holds about 140,000 clones, with 84% as singletons. Sequencing was done on a sample of peripheral blood. The origin of this receptor is a man aged 25 to 40 with COVID-19, enrolled during active disease. This chain connects TRBV28 to TRBJ1-2; 10 bases map to TRBD1. DNA for the CDR3: TGTGCCAGCAGTTTATTACGGACAGGGGGATATGGCTACACCTTC. Encoded protein: CASSLLRTGGYGYTF.